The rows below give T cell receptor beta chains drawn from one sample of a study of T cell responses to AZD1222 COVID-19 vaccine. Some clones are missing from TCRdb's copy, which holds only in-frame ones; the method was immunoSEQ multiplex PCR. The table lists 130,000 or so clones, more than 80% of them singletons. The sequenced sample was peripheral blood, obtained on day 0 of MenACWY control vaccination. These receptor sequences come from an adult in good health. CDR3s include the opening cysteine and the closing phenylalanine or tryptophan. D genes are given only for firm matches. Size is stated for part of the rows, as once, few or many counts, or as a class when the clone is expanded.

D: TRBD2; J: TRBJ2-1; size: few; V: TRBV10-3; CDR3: CAIRNPSGGYNEQFF
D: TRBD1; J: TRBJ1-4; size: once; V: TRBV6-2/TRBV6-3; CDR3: CASSYSKGQDYEKLFF
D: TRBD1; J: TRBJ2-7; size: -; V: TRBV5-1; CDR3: CASSFGQGGQYF
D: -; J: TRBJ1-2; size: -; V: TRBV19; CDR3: CASATGRANYGYTF
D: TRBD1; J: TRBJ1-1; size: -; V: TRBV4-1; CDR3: CASSQDAGTGVLNTEAFF
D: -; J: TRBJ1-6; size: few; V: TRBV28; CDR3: CASTPGDGNSPLHF
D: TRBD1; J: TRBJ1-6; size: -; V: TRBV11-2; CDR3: CASSTTGDSPLHF
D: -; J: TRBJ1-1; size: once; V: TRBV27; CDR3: CASSATAANTEAFF
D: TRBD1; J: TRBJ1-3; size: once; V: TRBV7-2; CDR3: CASSLDTGTGGDGNTIYF
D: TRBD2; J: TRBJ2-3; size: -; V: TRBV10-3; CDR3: CAISDDRTSSDLDTQYF
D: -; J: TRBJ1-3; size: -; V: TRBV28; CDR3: CASSLRAGNTIYF
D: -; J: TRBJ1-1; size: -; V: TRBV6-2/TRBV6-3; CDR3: CASSRPRKNTEAFF
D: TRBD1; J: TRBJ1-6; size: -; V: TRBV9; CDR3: CASSVGTGMEYSPLHF